This T cell receptor (beta chain) was documented in a study of T cell repertoires in cytomegalovirus infection. Study details: Signatures in public TCR beta sequences pointed to both CMV infection and matching HLA type.

MiXCR, run by TCRdb on the reads, gives a single entry per CDR3 protein. The table lists under 40,000 distinct CDR3 sequences, around half of them singletons. This CDR3 is 16 amino acids long. With V trimmed by 0 bases and J by 8 bases, 11 bases remained unmatched. The germline V gene encodes CDR1 LNHNV and CDR2 YYDKDF (reference sequence). For this clonotype: Its antigen remains unknown.

The sequencing used CD8+ T cells from cultured PBMCs, collected from culture after CMV antigen stimulation. The J gene is TRBJ1-2, the V gene TRBV15, with 8 bases aligning to TRBD1. The origin of this receptor is a human donor in good health (CMV status not recorded). Some clones in this sample may be carry-over from other donors' samples. The DNA of the CDR3 is TGTGCCACCAGCAGAGAATTTGAGACAGGGGCTAACGGCTACACCTTC. Its translation: CATSREFETGANGYTF.